This T cell receptor (beta chain) was sequenced for a study of cytomegalovirus exposure and HLA in healthy donors. This clone was found once. What it recognizes is unknown. The germline V gene encodes CDR1 SGHDN and CDR2 FVKESK. This CDR3 contains 16 residues. Trimming stripped 1 base from V and 0 bases from J, with 9 bases between. Findings and caveats of the study: The study put 150 to 200 TCR beta chains on its list as cytomegalovirus-associated. Reports credit the classifier with highly specific, highly sensitive diagnosis of cytomegalovirus status. First-cohort TCR clusters were later found to tend to co-occur in the roughly 130 validation repertoires.

Here immunoSEQ multiplex PCR was the method, and the copy in TCRdb shows in-frame clones only, minus some. There are more than 150,000 clones in the sample; 88% occur only once, and approximately 3% lies in the top ten. This clonotype was sampled from a man younger than 35 in good health and CMV-seronegative. The chain joins TRBV14 to TRBJ2-2; D possibly corresponds to TRBD2 (5 bases). The sequenced sample consisted of PBMCs. The CDR3 sequence: CASSQGSGANTGELFF. The CDR3 DNA is TGTGCCAGCAGCCAAGGGTCCGGGGCGAACACCGGGGAGCTGTTTTTT.